This TCR beta chain was recorded in a study of blood T cell repertoires in COVID-19. Study details: Donors in the United States, Italy and Spain gave samples during acute or convalescent COVID-19. Nucleic acid was either cDNA or gDNA, and it came from T cells, B-cell-depleted T cells, or PBMCs.

In the original analysis: Reference gene primer amplification gave nucleated cell count estimates. Method: immunoSEQ multiplex PCR; TCRdb's copy keeps in-frame clones and lacks some. V and J calls and clone size are those listed in that table; D and trimming were worked out from the DNA. The sample has approximately 190,000 clones, roughly 80% seen once; the top ten hold around 6.9%. This CDR3 is 15 amino acids long. CDR1 is LNHDA, CDR2 SQIVND, per germline (reference sequence). V was pared by 4 bases and J by 1 base, with 12 bases between. This rearrangement joins TRBV19 to TRBJ2-3; D is perhaps TRBD2 (7 bases). This sequence originates from a man aged 55 to 70 with acute or convalescent COVID-19. The sequenced sample was peripheral blood. For the CDR3, the DNA is TGTGCCAGTAGTAAAGGGGGGGGTCGCACAGATACGCAGTATTTT. Its translation: CASSKGGGRTDTQYF.